This T cell receptor (beta chain) was profiled in a study of T-cell memory formation after mild COVID-19 (dated by TCRdb to the early 2020s). In terms of the full investigation: TCR sequence clusters from the two donors were found to be largely donor specific. In two donors, T-cell clones that expanded and contracted after mild COVID-19 were tracked by sequencing TCRalpha and TCRbeta repertoires over time. The cohort comprised two young, previously healthy adult volunteers, one female and one male. Paper-wide results and their limitations: The study covered only a couple of mild cases, and larger cohorts including severe cases with pre-infection samples were considered necessary. Some responding clones were detected in pre-infection memory, which suggested that pre-existing cross-reactive memory T cells had joined the SARS-CoV-2 response. The second-wave clones that peaked on day 37 were not confirmed to be SARS-CoV-2 specific. Contracting CD4+ clones were located mainly in the CM and EM memory subsets, whereas CD8+ clones were found to be enriched in EMRA. Balanced CD4/CD8 phenotypes were observed for clones contracting from day 15 to 85, whereas a bias towards CD4+ was observed for a second wave of clones expanding from day 15 to 37.

Ficoll-Paque density gradient centrifugation was the method used to isolate PBMCs. The sequencer was an Illumina NovaSeq 6000. TCRalpha and TCRbeta cDNA libraries were built by 5'RACE with constant-segment primers, adding sample barcodes and unique molecular identifiers. Trizol reagent was used to extract RNA from every sample. The libraries were amplified in two PCR steps, and the second step added a second sample barcode and Illumina TruSeq adapters. Sequencing of libraries was performed on an Illumina NovaSeq with 2 x 150 bp paired-end reads. On the authors' methods: Demultiplexing of reads and collapsing into UMI-guided consensus sequences were performed with migec v1.2.7. With mixcr v2.1.11, UMI consensuses were aligned to TRA and TRB V and J templates and assembled into clonotypes. Clonotypes were classified as expanded or contracted when called significant by both edgeR and NoisET, with noise models trained on biological replicates. For edgeR calls, the cutoffs were a false discovery rate-adjusted p below 0.01 and a log2 fold-change threshold of 1. As an exploratory analysis of dynamics, max-normalized trajectories of the 1000 most abundant clonotypes were examined by PCA with hierarchical clustering. The CD4 or CD8 phenotype of responding clones was assigned using the separately sequenced CD4+ and CD8+ repertoires. Starting from the raw public reads, TCRdb applied fastp trimming at Q25, assembled clones with MiXCR and retained in-frame beta chains. Every distinct CDR3 protein forms one entry, paired with its most common genes and DNA. These V and J calls originate from TCRdb's pipeline instead of the authors' own analysis. Recorded for this sample are hundreds of thousands of distinct CDR3 sequences; approximately 27% of them occurred a single time. About 14% of the sample comes from the top ten.

A word on this clonotype: What this receptor recognizes is not known. No qualities accompany the bases; no much larger clone lies one base away.

The CDR1 and CDR2 encoded by the germline V gene are SGHTA and FQGTGA. Trimming removed 5 bases from V and 13 bases from J, leaving 18 bases between the germline ends. Its CDR3 holds 13 amino acids, cysteine through phenylalanine. Only CDR3 DNA is held: 39 bases, read in frame from base 1. Sequenced sample: PBMCs or a T cell subset sorted from them (not recorded which). The rearranged chain carries TRBV7-3 and TRBJ2-1, with the D gene call left open. The clonotype originates from an adult woman who had mild COVID-19 (a few samples of this study predate the infection). The sample titles of this study are shuffled in the database, so cell type and time point are left out; the donor was told from shared clones. The nucleotide sequence is TGTGCCAGCAGCCGAACGGACCAGGACCCCCAGTTCTTC. It is translated as CASSRTDQDPQFF.